This TCR beta chain was found in a study of early T cells in non-severe SARS-CoV-2 infection. Trimming cost V 7 bases and J 4 bases; bases outside gene matches: 8. The germline V gene has CDR1 MNHEY and CDR2 SMNVEV (reference sequence). The CDR3 runs 14 residues. cDNA molecules, individually, were tagged with unique molecular identifiers. TCRdb fed the 5' RACE reads into MiXCR, producing one record per CDR3 protein. The top ten hold 4% to 4.5% of the sample, which has 64,000 or so distinct CDR3 sequences, about 12% seen once. This clonotype was detected many times. This sequence originates from an adult who was a healthcare worker with PCR-confirmed SARS-CoV-2 infection or an uninfected control (not recorded which). The sequenced sample was whole blood. The chain is built from TRBV27 and TRBJ2-7; 9 bases match TRBD1. The CDR3 region has the DNA TGTGCCAGCACCGAGGACAGGGGATGTTACGAGCAGTACTTC. It specifies CASTEDRGCYEQYF.